The sequence of this T cell receptor (beta chain) was determined in a study of Ad26.COV2.S vaccination and SARS-CoV-2 variants. Across the whole study: Ad26.COV2.S was injected intramuscularly once or twice, 56 days apart.

Produced via immunoSEQ multiplex PCR; TCRdb's table is partial and in-frame only. The sample includes approximately 350,000 clones, 83% of them seen just once. Germline CDR1 SGDLS, CDR2 YYNGEE. The CDR3 extends over 14 amino acids. Unmatched junction bases numbered 9, after V lost 3 bases and J lost 9 bases. Notes on the study in general: Total responses of T cells may have been underestimated by the analyses of TCR breadth and depth.

Worth noting for this clone: The antigen remains unidentified.

Documented treatment: around 19 received Ad26.COV2.S at low or high dose, single or two shots; 5 received placebo; per-sample allocation not given. Vaccine and placebo recipients were sampled on day 63 after the first injection. The material was peripheral blood, obtained in a trial of Ad26.COV2.S vaccine versus placebo. This chain joins TRBV9 and TRBJ1-2, with 9 positions matching TRBD1. The receptor's source is a person between 18 and 65 years old who received the Ad26.COV2.S COVID-19 vaccine or a placebo. The CDR3 DNA follows: TGTGCCAGCAGCGAGACCGCGACAGGGGGACGCTACACCTTC. Encoded protein: CASSETATGGRYTF.